This T cell receptor beta chain was documented in a study of identical twins. Overall study results and limits: Researchers reported excess low generation probability among twin-shared out-of-frame alpha sequences. Abundant beta clonotypes from cord blood bore fewer insertions; memory repertoires lacked this pattern. Compared with models, monozygotic twins showed more out-of-frame TCR alpha sharing.

Germline V lookup: CDR1 DFQATT, CDR2 SNEGSKA (reference sequence). Trimming removed 1 base from V and 3 bases from J; junction bases left unmatched: 5. The CDR3 has 15 residues. Carrying unique molecular identifiers, the cDNA also gained a universal primer site through template switching. MiXCR, run by TCRdb on the 5' RACE reads, gives a single entry per CDR3 protein. The data contain 650,000 to 800,000 distinct CDR3 sequences, less than 10% of them seen just once; the ten biggest clones take up approximately 0.96%. A remark on this clonotype: The target antigen is unknown.

The data also belong to a second study, concerning yellow fever vaccine responses in identical twins.

The clonotype comes from a young woman in good health. The chain recombines TRBV20-1 with TRBJ2-7; 11 bases align to TRBD1. The sample was PBMCs. The CDR3 coding sequence is TGCAGTGCTAGAGGGGGACAGGGGGTGAACTACGAGCAGTACTTC. Protein product: CSARGGQGVNYEQYF.